Sequencing of this T cell receptor (beta chain) was carried out in a study of blood T cells in healthy people across ages (dated by TCRdb to the mid-2010s). Broadly, across the study: Template switching captured roughly one uniquely barcoded TCR beta cDNA molecule per two T cells in model experiments. Age-related changes in TCR beta repertoire diversity were measured in the study by deep sequencing normalized with unique cDNA molecular identifiers. The donors were split into four age groups: young (average about 15 years), middle-aged (roughly 39), aged (more than 55) and long-lived (about 74). To avoid experimental bias, donors of different ages were spread randomly across the sequencing lanes. Using the same blood draw, the study looked at two additional independent replicas of 1 million unique cDNA reads for two donors, one aged 18 to 30 and the other aged 80 or older. General conclusions and limits of the study: Estimates of total diversity based on one million sequenced T cells were regarded as lower bounds and as underestimates. The CMV infection status of donors was not known, potentially confounding age-related changes in expanded clonotypes. Compared with the aged group, the long-lived group had more naive CD4+ T cells, fewer expanded clones and increased TCR diversity, a pattern suggesting age selection. Since profiling was done on bulk unsorted PBMCs, naive and antigen-experienced compartments could not be conclusively compared. There was a strong correlation between observed TCR beta diversity and the percentage of naive T cells measured by flow cytometry. Observed TCR beta diversity per million T cells fell roughly linearly with age, and a significant reduction was already apparent by age roughly 40.

Measured from the cysteine to the phenylalanine, the CDR3 is 13 residues long. The CDR3 DNA has 39 bases and is translated from base 1. At the junction V is shortened by 0 bases and J by 12 bases, with 14 bases in between. For CDR1 and CDR2, the germline V gene (reference sequence) lists MNHNY and SVGAGI. The method behind the library was 5' RACE. For sequencing, an Illumina HiSeq 2500 was employed. A second PCR of about 7 to 12 cycles was performed with a sample-barcoded 5' primer and a J-beta primer mix. Each TCR beta cDNA molecule received a unique molecular identifier from a template-switch 5' adaptor carrying 12 random nucleotides. Each sample yielded at least 2.5 million CDR3-containing paired-end reads. First-strand cDNA synthesis was performed from all RNA using the Mint cDNA synthesis kit, with priming by a TRBC-specific oligonucleotide. Following uracil-DNA glycosylase treatment, a first 18-cycle PCR with universal primers M1SS and BC2_uni_R was performed on all cDNA. The authors' analysis ran thus. Normalization of each sample was performed by random selection of 1 million high-quality reads, each carrying a distinct molecular identifier. Instead of being binned into consensus sequences, reads with shared molecular identifiers were discarded. CDR3 identification, clonotype clustering and error correction used MiTCR with a Q25 quality threshold and the strictest error-elimination algorithm. A nonparametric unseen species model using Euler transformation provided a lower-bound estimate of total TCR beta diversity. TCRdb trimmed the raw reads at Q25, called clones with MiXCR and kept productive beta chains. Rows merge per CDR3 protein into single entries with the most common DNA and genes. Here the V and J calls rest on TCRdb's processing, not on the authors' analysis. Counted in this sample were 700,000 or so distinct CDR3 sequences; approximately 21% of them appeared once. The ten biggest clones cover 22% of the sample.

This clonotype was seen a handful of times. Its antigen is not yet known. No base quality information exists; no much larger clone differs at one position. Systemically healthy Caucasian individuals from Russia, some 36 in total and aged 6 to 90 years, were included as donors. Approximately 9.3 milliliters of peripheral blood were collected from each donor into EDTA-treated Vacutainer tubes. Ficoll-Paque density-gradient centrifugation was used to isolate PBMCs, with at least 6.5 million per sample. Total RNA was extracted from PBMCs with Trizol reagent, with at least 5 micrograms obtained per sample. For every donor, flow cytometry on a PBMC aliquot measured the percentage of naive CD45RAhigh/CD27high T cells.

The chain is encoded by TRBV6-6 joined to TRBJ1-2, with a tentative D gene TRBD1 over 5 matching bases. This TCR came from a man between 65 and 79 years old in good health. Sequencing used blood. The nucleotides read TGTGCCAGCAGTTACTCGAGCTGGGGGGAGGACACCTTC. It translates as CASSYSSWGEDTF.